The entry that follows covers one T cell receptor (beta chain) sequence. The antigen this receptor binds is unknown. No qualities accompany the bases; no much larger clone lies one base away. The sample comes from a study of OX40 agonist ivuxolimab in advanced cancers. Regarding the research as a whole: Ivuxolimab was an agonistic, fully human IgG2 monoclonal antibody directed against OX40 (CD134), a costimulatory receptor. Intravenous ivuxolimab was administered to patients every 2 weeks at six dose levels: 0.01, 0.1, 0.3, 1.5, 3 and 10 mg/kg. Of the roughly 54 patients in dose escalation, 19 had hepatocellular carcinoma, about 15 had melanoma, 9 had renal cell carcinoma and 9 had head and neck cancer. In the dose-escalation cohort, over 65% of patients were male, and the mean age was about 55 years, with a range of roughly 20 to 80. Prior anti-PD-1, anti-PD-L1 or anti-CTLA-4 therapy was permitted, and checkpoint inhibitors had been received by more than 35% of dose-escalation patients. Partial responses occurred in three dose-escalation patients, of whom one had hepatocellular carcinoma and two had cutaneous melanoma. The purpose of peripheral TCRbeta sequencing was to test whether ivuxolimab changed TCR sequence diversity and led to clonal T-cell expansion. The monotherapy dose-escalation portion (N of about 57 patients) of the phase I ivuxolimab trial is reported in the paper.

Trimming costs V 7 bases and J 4 bases, and their ends lie 16 bases apart. Taken from the germline V gene, the CDR1 and CDR2 loops are SQVTM and ANQGSEA. CDR3 length: 13 amino acids, cysteine to phenylalanine. CDR3 DNA only is kept here, 39 bases in frame from base 1. Findings and caveats that apply to the study as a whole: In the 0.1-3.0 mg/kg groups, partial responders were among the patients with the lowest normalized peripheral clonal expansion, particularly in CD8+ T cells. Low levels of normalized T-cell clonal expansion were also shown by some nonresponding patients. The antigen specificity of the peripheral T cells that underwent clonal expansion was not determined. On average, CD8+ T cells showed more expanded clones than CD4+ T cells after ivuxolimab. Clonal expansion of both CD4+ and CD8+ blood T cells was observed from baseline to week 6 at doses 0.1 to 3.0 mg/kg.

Patients with autoimmune disease history or receiving systemic immunosuppression were excluded from the trial. Peripheral blood for TCR sequencing was collected from all dose cohorts at baseline, on cycle 4 day 1, and on cycle 7 day 1. The samples were drawn from a first-in-human, open-label, multicenter phase I dose-escalation trial of ivuxolimab. Adults with locally advanced or metastatic melanoma, renal cell, hepatocellular, or head and neck squamous cell carcinoma were enrolled in the trial. Before TCR sequencing, CD4+ T cells and CD8+ T cells from peripheral blood were sorted into separate populations. For sequencing of the TCRbeta CDR3 region, genomic DNA was extracted from the sorted cells. The immunoSEQ Assay was used to sequence the TCRbeta CDR3 regions. This is the immuneACCESS table as TCRdb keeps it, with only in-frame sequences that have V and J called. A part of the clones is gone; compared with another copy, unresolved V genes explain less than half, and the rest is unexplained. This sample lists some 100,000 clones; 70% to 90% were detected once. The top ten constitute about 0.82% of the sample.

The receptor's source is an adult with an advanced solid tumor such as melanoma, head and neck, liver or kidney cancer. This specimen consisted of CD4+ or CD8+ T cells sorted from blood, obtained in a trial of the OX40 agonist ivuxolimab. The sequence links TRBV29-1 to TRBJ1-1, with the D gene not clear enough to name. The encoded CDR3 is CSGLRESSTEAFF. The nucleotide sequence is TGCAGCGGGCTCCGGGAGTCGAGCACTGAAGCTTTCTTT.